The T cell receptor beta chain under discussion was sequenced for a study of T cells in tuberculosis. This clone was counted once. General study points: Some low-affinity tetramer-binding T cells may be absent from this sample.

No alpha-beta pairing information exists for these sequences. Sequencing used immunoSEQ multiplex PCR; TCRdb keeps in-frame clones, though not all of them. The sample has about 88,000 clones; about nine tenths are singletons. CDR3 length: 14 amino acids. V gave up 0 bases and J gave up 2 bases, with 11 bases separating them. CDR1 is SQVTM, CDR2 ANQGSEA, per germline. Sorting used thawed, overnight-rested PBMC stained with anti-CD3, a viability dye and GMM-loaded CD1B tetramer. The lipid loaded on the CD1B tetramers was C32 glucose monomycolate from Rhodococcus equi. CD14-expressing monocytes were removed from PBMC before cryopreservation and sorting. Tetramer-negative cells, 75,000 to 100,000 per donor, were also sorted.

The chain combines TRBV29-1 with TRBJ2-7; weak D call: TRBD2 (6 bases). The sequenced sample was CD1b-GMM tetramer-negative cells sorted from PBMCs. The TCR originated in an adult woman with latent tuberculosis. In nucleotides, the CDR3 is TGCAGCGTTGAAGACCCCCGGGGGACCTACGAGCAGTACTTC. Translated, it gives CSVEDPRGTYEQYF.